This TCR beta chain was documented in a study of T and B cells in COVID-19 patients. The wider study: Median age was 34 years in the recovered cohort and around 63 years in the active-infection cohort. Findings and limits, study-wide: In COVID-19 patients, T cell receptor beta variable and joining gene use was reportedly strongly skewed. Sorted SARS-CoV-2-responsive or tetramer+ T cells and CD4+, regulatory and CD8+ subsets were not yet sequenced. Exclusive to the recovered cohort were a few thousand TCR clusters, 25 to 35 of them with low generation probability.

Blood genomic DNA input for TRB amplification was roughly 250-550 ng. CDR1 MNHEY and CDR2 SMNVEV come from the germline V gene (reference sequence). The V and J ends lost 4 bases and 0 bases respectively, with 27 bases between them. The CDR3 totals 20 residues. This clonotype was observed a handful of times. Its antigen is not known. Multiplex PCR with BIOMED2 TRB-A/B primer pools amplified TRB rearrangements. TCRdb analysed the multiplex PCR reads with MiXCR anew, one entry per CDR3 protein. Of thousands of distinct CDR3 sequences listed, around 28% are singletons. The chain recombines TRBV27 with TRBJ1-2, with D possibly being TRBD1 (5 bases). Sequencing input: blood. The TCR sequence derives from a human donor who had recovered from COVID-19. The CDR3 here is CASSSQTVIPRARANYGYTF. CDR3 bases: TGTGCCAGCAGTTCCCAGACAGTTATCCCAAGAGCTCGAGCTAACTATGGCTACACCTTC.